The clone carrying this T cell receptor beta chain appeared once. Its antigen is currently unknown. Whether given at about 4 or about 12 weeks, second doses were pooled. Here immunoSEQ multiplex PCR was the method, and the copy in TCRdb shows in-frame clones only, minus some. In the table there are approximately 80,000 clones, approximately 85% of which are singletons. This entry belongs to a study of T cell responses to AZD1222 COVID-19 vaccine. Points from the study as a whole: After two AZD1222 doses, spike-specific TCR breadth and depth rose versus day 0.

The CDR3 consists of 14 residues. Trimming stripped 1 base from V and 2 bases from J, with 10 bases between. Germline CDR1 reads SGHRS; CDR2 reads YFSETQ. The specimen comprised peripheral blood, sampled 28 days after the second AZD1222 dose. This TCR derives from an adult who received the AZD1222 COVID-19 vaccine. This chain uses TRBV5-1 with TRBJ2-7; D remains unclear. Here the CDR3 reads CASSLIGQTYEQYF. The CDR3 DNA reads as TGCGCCAGCAGCTTGATAGGTCAGACCTACGAGCAGTACTTC. Full variable domain (rest looked up from reference TRBV5-1 and TRBJ2-7): KAGVTQTPRYLIKTRGQQVTLSCSPISGHRSVSWYQQTPGQGLQFLFEYFSETQRNKGNFPGRFSGRQFSNSRSEMNVSTLELGDSALYLCASSLIGQTYEQYFGPGTRLTVT.